These T cell receptor beta chains were read from a single sample in a study of blood T cell repertoires in COVID-19. Profiling relied on immunoSEQ multiplex PCR, and the TCRdb table lists in-frame clones only, not all of them. This sample yields about 270,000 clones, of which approximately 86% are seen a single time; about 8.6% belongs to the top ten. Material: peripheral blood. Every receptor here comes from a man aged 35-49 years with active or convalescent COVID-19. CDR3s include the opening cysteine and the closing phenylalanine or tryptophan. Fields, in order: V gene, J gene, clone size, D gene, CDR3 DNA, CDR3 protein. D genes are given only for firm matches. Clone size is given for some rows only: seen once, a few or many times, or a class if the clone is expanded.

>TRBV5-6|TRBJ1-2|NA|TRBD1
TGTGCCAGTAAGGGGACAGGGGGCTTCTCCGGCTACACCTTC
CASKGTGGFSGYTF
>TRBV24-1|TRBJ2-1|NA|NA
TGTGCCACCAGTGATCCAATAAGGGTAGCGGACAATGAGCAGTTCTTC
CATSDPIRVADNEQFF
>TRBV25-1|TRBJ2-3|NA|NA
TGTGCCAGCAGTCCCGACAGGATCAGCACAGATACGCAGTATTTT
CASSPDRISTDTQYF
>TRBV7-2|TRBJ2-4|NA|NA
TGTGCCAGCAGTTGGGAAAGGGGGGCCAAAAACATTCAGTACTTC
CASSWERGAKNIQYF
>TRBV7-6|TRBJ2-1|NA|TRBD2
TGTGCCAGCAGCTTCCGACTAGCGGGAGACAACAATGAGCAGTTCTTC
CASSFRLAGDNNEQFF
>TRBV3-1/TRBV3-2|TRBJ1-5|NA|NA
TGTGCCAGCAGCCCAGGTCCCGTACAGCCCCAGCATTTT
CASSPGPVQPQHF
>TRBV6-5|TRBJ2-3|NA|NA
TGTGCCAGCAGTTATATAACTCCCACAGATACGCAGTATTTT
CASSYITPTDTQYF
>TRBV5-1|TRBJ2-5|NA|TRBD1
TGCGCCAGCAGCTCGACAGGGCAAGAGACCCAGTACTTC
CASSSTGQETQYF
>TRBV28|TRBJ1-5|NA|NA
TGTGCCAGCAGTCTAACCACGAATTTTAATACCGTTTTT
CASSLTTNFNTVF
>TRBV10-1|TRBJ2-1|NA|TRBD1
TGCGCCAGCAGTGAGTCGACAGGGGTCAATGAGCAGTTCTTC
CASSESTGVNEQFF
>TRBV30|TRBJ1-5|NA|TRBD1
TGTGCCTGGAGTGCCGGGACAGGGTTTCAGCCCCAGCATTTT
CAWSAGTGFQPQHF
>TRBV28|TRBJ1-5|NA|TRBD1
TGTGCCAGCAGCGGACAGGGAGGTCAGCCCCAGCATTTT
CASSGQGGQPQHF
>TRBV28|TRBJ2-5|NA|NA
TGTGCCAGCAGTCCATCGGACTACCTAGAGACCCAGTACTTC
CASSPSDYLETQYF
>TRBV5-1|TRBJ2-3|once|NA
TGCGCCAGCAGCTTTGGCCAAGAGGGCACAGATACGCAGTATTTT
CASSFGQEGTDTQYF
>TRBV10-3|TRBJ2-1|once|TRBD2
TGTGCCATCAGCCCGGGGGGGGCCTTAATCACAAAGTTCTTC
CAISPGGALITKFF
>TRBV5-4|TRBJ2-5|NA|TRBD2
TGTGCCAGCAGCTTCACACCGTTAGCGGGGGGGCTTGAGACCCAGTACTTC
CASSFTPLAGGLETQYF
>TRBV27|TRBJ1-2|NA|TRBD1
TGTGCCAGCAGTATCGACAGGGTACATGGCTACACCTTC
CASSIDRVHGYTF
>TRBV1|TRBJ1-4|NA|NA
TGCACCAGCAGCCCAGACTGGACAGGGATGGTTGAGGATGAAAAACTGTTTTTT
CTSSPDWTGMVEDEKLFF
>TRBV2|TRBJ1-5|NA|TRBD1
TGTGCCAGCAGTGGGGACAGGGGAGGTCAGCCCCAGCATTTT
CASSGDRGGQPQHF
>TRBV7-9|TRBJ1-6|NA|NA
TGTGCCAGCAGCCCGGGGGGGGTACTGAATAATTCACCCCTCCACTTT
CASSPGGVLNNSPLHF
>TRBV19|TRBJ1-2|NA|NA
TGTGCCAGTAGTATGGGATGGGGGGAAGGCTATGGCTACACCTTC
CASSMGWGEGYGYTF
>TRBV24-1|TRBJ2-1|NA|NA
TGTGCCACCAGTGATTCCCCCCCCTCGAATGAGCAGTTCTTC
CATSDSPPSNEQFF
>TRBV6-4|TRBJ2-3|NA|TRBD1
TGTGCCAGCAGTTTCGACAGGGGGGAAGATACGCAGTATTTT
CASSFDRGEDTQYF
>TRBV5-4|TRBJ2-5|NA|TRBD1
TGTGCCAGCAGCCGACAACCACAGGGGGCACGGGAGACCCAGTACTTC
CASSRQPQGARETQYF
>TRBV11-2|TRBJ1-1|few|NA
TGTGCCAGCAGCCCGCAGACACCCCGGGGCACTGAAGCTTTCTTT
CASSPQTPRGTEAFF
>TRBV12-2|TRBJ1-4|NA|NA
TGTGCAAGTCCCCCCCATGAAGCGCGGAAGGAAAAACTGTTTTTT
CASPPHEARKEKLFF
>TRBV11-3|TRBJ2-1|NA|NA
TGTGCCAGCAGCTTAGTAGGGAGGAAGAATGAGCAGTTCTTC
CASSLVGRKNEQFF
>TRBV5-1|TRBJ1-1|NA|NA
TGCGCCAGCAGCTTGAAGCCCGACACTGAAGCTTTCTTT
CASSLKPDTEAFF
>TRBV7-6|TRBJ2-3|NA|TRBD1
TGTGCCAGCAGCGGACGGGACAGGGCAGATACGCAGTATTTT
CASSGRDRADTQYF
>TRBV19|TRBJ2-1|NA|NA
TGTGCCAGTAGTATCGAGGGTGGTGAGCAGTTCTTC
CASSIEGGEQFF
>TRBV2|TRBJ2-2|NA|NA
TGTGCCAGCAGTGACTTGGGGGGGCGCGCCCGGGGCGCCGGGGAGCTGTTTTTT
CASSDLGGRARGAGELFF
>TRBV19|TRBJ1-5|few|NA
TGTGCCACCCAAGGAGGGATCAAGCCCCAGCATTTT
CATQGGIKPQHF
>TRBV7-9|TRBJ1-6|NA|TRBD1
TGTGCCAGCAGCGGGGGATTAGGGGGCGCCTGGCTACATTCACCCCTCCACTTT
CASSGGLGGAWLHSPLHF
>TRBV7-3|TRBJ2-3|NA|TRBD2
TGTGCCAGCAGCCCCCTAGCGGCTACTAGCACAGATACGCAGTATTTT
CASSPLAATSTDTQYF
>TRBV6-5|TRBJ1-5|few|NA
TGTGCCAGCAGGTCAACGGGTAGCAATCAGCCCCAGCATTTT
CASRSTGSNQPQHF
>TRBV27|TRBJ1-1|NA|NA
TGTGCCAGCAGGAGGGTACCGAACACTGAAGCTTTCTTT
CASRRVPNTEAFF
>TRBV9|TRBJ2-2|few|NA
TGTGCCAGCAGCGACCGGCCGGGGGATCGGGAGCTGTTTTTT
CASSDRPGDRELFF
>TRBV24-1|TRBJ1-4|NA|TRBD1
TGTGCCACCAGTGACACTCGGACAGGTAGTAATGAAAAACTGTTTTTT
CATSDTRTGSNEKLFF
>TRBV12-3/TRBV12-4|TRBJ2-5|NA|TRBD1
TGTGCCAGCAGAGAAACAGGGGCAGAGACCCAGTACTTC
CASRETGAETQYF
>TRBV5-1|TRBJ1-1|NA|NA
TGCGCCAGCAGCTCAGCCCTCCAGGCAGAGAACACTGAAGCTTTCTTT
CASSSALQAENTEAFF
>TRBV28|TRBJ2-3|NA|NA
TGTGCCAGCAGGATAACATTCGGGACAGATACGCAGTATTTT
CASRITFGTDTQYF